These T cell receptor beta chains were read from a single sample in a study of STAT5B mutations in CD4+ large granular lymphocyte leukemia. TCRdb's copy holds only in-frame clones and misses some; the assay was immunoSEQ multiplex PCR. The sample records some 45,000 clones, just over 85% being singletons. Sequenced: CD4+ T cells from blood buffy coats. The receptors derive from a human donor in good health. Each CDR3 is given with its conserved first and last residue. A D gene is named only where the DNA matches it firmly. Clone sizes are given selectively: once, few, many, or a class where the clone is expanded.

clone size | CDR3 length | D gene | J gene | V gene | CDR3 DNA | CDR3 protein
NA | 13 | NA | TRBJ1-1 | TRBV7-3 | TGTGCCAGCAGCTTAAGTGCGAACACTGAAGCTTTCTTT | CASSLSANTEAFF
NA | 12 | NA | TRBJ2-2 | TRBV19 | TGTGCCAGTAGCGGGAGTGGCGGGGAGCTGTTTTTT | CASSGSGGELFF
NA | 14 | NA | TRBJ2-5 | TRBV7-7 | TGTGCCAGCAGCACAGGGGGGGACCAAGAGACCCAGTACTTC | CASSTGGDQETQYF
once | 15 | NA | TRBJ2-5 | TRBV5-6 | TGTGCCAGCAGCTTGTTGGCCAGCACCTGGGAGACCCAGTACTTC | CASSLLASTWETQYF
NA | 14 | NA | TRBJ2-5 | TRBV2 | TGTGCCAGCAGTGTGGTGTCCCCCCGCACGACCCAGTACTTC | CASSVVSPRTTQYF
once | 15 | NA | TRBJ2-5 | TRBV9 | TGTGCCAGCAGCGTATCGTATTCGTACCAAGAGACCCAGTACTTC | CASSVSYSYQETQYF
NA | 15 | TRBD1 | TRBJ1-5 | TRBV10-3 | TGTGCCATCAGTGAGTCGGGACAGGGTAACCAGCCCCAGCATTTT | CAISESGQGNQPQHF
NA | 14 | TRBD1 | TRBJ1-3 | TRBV28 | TGTGCCAGCAGTGGACAGGGGAGCGGAAACACCATATATTTT | CASSGQGSGNTIYF
NA | 15 | NA | TRBJ2-7 | TRBV15 | TGTGCCACCAGCCCGGGGGCGGGAAGCTCCTACGAGCAGTACTTC | CATSPGAGSSYEQYF
NA | 15 | NA | TRBJ1-3 | TRBV30 | TGTGCCTCACAACCTATAGGGGGCTCTGGAAACACCATATATTTT | CASQPIGGSGNTIYF
NA | 14 | NA | TRBJ1-1 | TRBV4-3 | TGCGCCAGCAGCCAAGATTTCAAGCGAGCTGAAGCTTTCTTT | CASSQDFKRAEAFF
NA | 16 | TRBD2 | TRBJ2-3 | TRBV5-4 | TGTGCCAGCAGCTTGACTAGCGGTACACACACAGATACGCAGTATTTT | CASSLTSGTHTDTQYF
NA | 15 | NA | TRBJ2-7 | TRBV9 | TGTGCCAGCAGCCCCTCGCCGAGGGTAGGGGGCGAGCAGTACTTC | CASSPSPRVGGEQYF
NA | 16 | NA | TRBJ2-3 | TRBV10-3 | TGTGCCATCAGTGAGGGGACCCGTCGGGTCACAGATACGCAGTATTTT | CAISEGTRRVTDTQYF